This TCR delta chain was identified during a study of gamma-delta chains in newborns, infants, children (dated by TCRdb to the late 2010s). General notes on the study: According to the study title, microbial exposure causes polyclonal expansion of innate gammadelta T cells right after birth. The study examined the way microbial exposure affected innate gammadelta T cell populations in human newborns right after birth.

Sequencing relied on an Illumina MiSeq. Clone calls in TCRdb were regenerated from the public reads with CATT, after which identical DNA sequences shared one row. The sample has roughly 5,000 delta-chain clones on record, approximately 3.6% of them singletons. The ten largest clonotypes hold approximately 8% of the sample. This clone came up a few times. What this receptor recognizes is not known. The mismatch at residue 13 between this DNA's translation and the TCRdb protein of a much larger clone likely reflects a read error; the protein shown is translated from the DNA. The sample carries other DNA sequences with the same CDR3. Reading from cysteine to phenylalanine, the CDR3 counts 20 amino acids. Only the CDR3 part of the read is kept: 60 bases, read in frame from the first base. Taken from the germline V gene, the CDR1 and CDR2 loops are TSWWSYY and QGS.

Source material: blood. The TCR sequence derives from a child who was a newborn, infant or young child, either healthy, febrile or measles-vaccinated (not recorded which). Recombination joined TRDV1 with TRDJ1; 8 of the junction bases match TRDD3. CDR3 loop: CALGELSSLYWGAYTDKLIF. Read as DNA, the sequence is TGCGCTCTTGGGGAACTATCTTCCCTCTACTGGGGGGCCTACACCGATAAACTCATCTTT.